One and the same sample provided the 25 T cell receptor beta chains below, sequenced in a study of T cells in Graves' hyperthyroidism and ophthalmopathy. What was amplified from RNA transcripts were TCR beta CDR3 regions. The study used the HTBI primer set for a first-round RT-PCR of the TCR CDR3. TCRdb re-analysed the multiplex PCR reads in MiXCR, keeping a single row per CDR3 protein. The sample includes about 270,000 distinct CDR3 sequences, roughly 22% of them seen just once. What was sequenced was blood. The receptors were gathered from a man aged 25 to 45 with Graves' ophthalmopathy.

This rearrangement joins TRBV9 to TRBJ1-1; D gene uncertain. V was shortened by 3 bases and J by 4 bases, with 7 bases between the two germline ends. Germline V gene sequence: CDR1 SGDLS, CDR2 YYNGEE. There are 12 residues in the CDR3. The CDR3, as DNA: TGTGCCAGCAGCGAACACCGCACTGAAGCTTTCTTT. Its translation is CASSEHRTEAFF.

This clonotype showed up just once. The chain has TRBV19 and TRBJ1-1; D gene unclear. Trimming removed 10 bases from V and 6 bases from J, with 15 bases in between. The germline V gene has CDR1 LNHDA and CDR2 SQIVND (reference sequence). The CDR3 contains 12 residues. For the CDR3, the DNA is TGTGCCACTAAGGACCCCTGGTCTGAAGCTTTCTTT. This codes for CATKDPWSEAFF. Complete variable domain (other parts from reference TRBV19 and TRBJ1-1): DGGITQSPKYLFRKEGQNVTLSCEQNLNHDAMYWYRQDPGQGLRLIYYSQIVNDFQKGDIAEGYSVSREKKESFPLTVTSAQKNPTAFYLCATKDPWSEAFFGQGTRLTVV.

This clonotype was seen repeatedly, ten times or more. The chain employs TRBV28 and TRBJ1-5; tentative D call: TRBD1 (5 bases). CDR3 size: 14 residues. Germline V gene sequence: CDR1 MDHEN, CDR2 SYDVKM. V lost 3 bases to trimming and J lost 4 bases, with 10 bases between them. The CDR3 reads CASSLGLGNQPQHF. The CDR3 bases are TGTGCCAGCAGTTTGGGACTGGGAAATCAGCCCCAGCATTTT.

Many counts were recorded for this clonotype. This chain links TRBV20-1 with TRBJ2-5; the D gene is possibly TRBD2 (6 bases). The CDR3 is 14 residues long. Trimming left V 4 bases short and J 3 bases short, with 15 bases between. The V gene's germline CDR1 is DFQATT and CDR2 SNEGSKA (reference sequence). This chain's CDR3 is CSAILGRLEETQYF. The CDR3 DNA sequence: TGCAGTGCTATCCTGGGGAGGTTGGAAGAGACCCAGTACTTC.

The gene calls are TRBV7-9 and TRBJ1-4; D is uncertain. Germline lookup yields CDR1 SEHNR and CDR2 FQNEAQ (reference sequence). The CDR3 covers 13 residues. V shed 5 bases and J shed 3 bases, with 7 bases lying between them. The CDR3 region is CASSGRSNEKLFF. CDR3 in DNA: TGTGCCAGCAGCGGCCGGTCTAATGAAAAACTGTTTTTT.

This rearrangement joins TRBV12-3 or TRBV12-4 to TRBJ2-5, with a possible D match to TRBD2 (6 bases). CDR3 length equals 16 residues. V lost 4 bases, J lost 6 bases, and 21 bases lay in between. CDR3: CASSSSSAEGWQTQYF. The CDR3 DNA reads as TGTGCCAGCAGTTCCTCTAGCGCGGAAGGCTGGCAGACCCAGTACTTC.

This clonotype was seen only once. The chain is built from TRBV20-1 and TRBJ2-7, with D possibly matching TRBD2 (5 bases). CDR1 DFQATT and CDR2 SNEGSKA come from the germline V gene (reference sequence). The CDR3 spans 12 residues. V was trimmed by 8 bases and J by 4 bases, leaving 15 bases between them. The CDR3 nucleotides are TGCAGTTTTCTGAGGGAGTGGTACGAGCAGTACTTC. Amino acids: CSFLREWYEQYF.

The chain uses TRBV5-1 and TRBJ2-2, with D possibly being TRBD1 or TRBD2 (5 bases each). Germline V lookup: CDR1 SGHRS, CDR2 YFSETQ. V lost 3 bases, J lost 5 bases, and 8 bases lay in between. This CDR3 is 13 amino acids long. CDR3 amino acids: CASSSRETGELFF. CDR3 sequence (DNA): TGCGCCAGCAGCTCCAGGGAGACCGGGGAGCTGTTTTTT.

V gene TRBV7-3 combines with J gene TRBJ2-2, with 7 positions matching TRBD1. CDR3 length: 15 residues. In germline, CDR1 is SGHTA, CDR2 FQGTGA. With V trimmed by 5 bases and J by 6 bases, 9 bases remained unmatched. For the CDR3, the DNA is TGTGCCAGCAGCCCCTGGACAGGTTTCGCCGGGGAGCTGTTTTTT. It translates to CASSPWTGFAGELFF.

There are many counts of this clonotype. This chain joins TRBV11-2 and TRBJ2-1; 9 bases fit TRBD1. Germline-derived CDR1 and CDR2 are SGHAT and FQNNGV. V lost 5 bases and J lost 2; bases outside the gene matches: 4. This CDR3 region has 15 residues. CDR3 in DNA: TGTGCCAGCAGCCCCCGACAGGGGGCCTACAATGAGCAGTTCTTC. Its protein product is CASSPRQGAYNEQFF.

This sequence joins TRBV27 and TRBJ2-7; D not certain. The CDR3 runs to 13 residues. V dropped 5 bases and J dropped 0 bases, with 8 bases sitting between them. The V gene's germline CDR1 is MNHEY and CDR2 SMNVEV (reference sequence). The CDR3 spells CASSPDLSYEQYF. CDR3 sequence (DNA): TGTGCCAGCAGTCCCGACCTCTCCTACGAGCAGTACTTC.

In this sample, this clonotype turned up once. The chain couples TRBV20-1 to TRBJ2-3, with 9 bases lining up with TRBD1. Germline trimming cut 0 bases from V and 4 bases from J; bases unmatched to any gene: 2. Germline V gene data show CDR1 as DFQATT and CDR2 as SNEGSKA (reference sequence). This CDR3 has 14 residues. The CDR3, as DNA: TGCAGTGCTAGAGATGGGACAGGGCCAGATACGCAGTATTTT. Translating gives CSARDGTGPDTQYF.

There are a few counts of this clonotype. The chain has TRBV18 and TRBJ1-4, with TRBD1 identical over 7 bases. The CDR3 totals 14 residues. Germline V gene data show CDR1 as KGHSH and CDR2 as LQKENI. V trimming: 3 bases; J trimming: 10 bases; junction bases outside the gene matches: 8. CDR3 DNA sequence: TGTGCCAGCTCACCGGGACAGCGGAGCGGAAAACTGTTTTTT. It codes for CASSPGQRSGKLFF.

This clonotype showed up just a few times. The rearrangement links TRBV9 to TRBJ1-4; no reliable D call. The CDR3 is 17 amino acids. Germline V gene sequence: CDR1 SGDLS, CDR2 YYNGEE. V lost 0 bases, J lost 0 bases, and 12 bases lay in between. The CDR3 spells CASSVGRSFATNEKLFF. CDR3 bases: TGTGCCAGCAGCGTAGGAAGGAGTTTCGCAACTAATGAAAAACTGTTTTTT.

V gene TRBV6-5 combines with J gene TRBJ1-5; D unclear. Germline-derived CDR1 and CDR2 are MNHEY and SVGAGI. The CDR3 length is 11 residues. V was pared by 2 bases and J by 10 bases, with 6 bases between. Here the CDR3 DNA reads TGTGCCAGCAGTTACCCCGGTCCCCAGCATTTT. Amino acid sequence: CASSYPGPQHF.

In the case of this clonotype: This sequence may be a read error, since a much larger clone differs from it by one base. The chain carries TRBV27 and TRBJ1-1; the match to TRBD1 covers 8 bases. This CDR3 spans 14 amino acids. Per the germline V gene, CDR1 is MNHEY and CDR2 is SMNVEV (reference sequence). The CDR3, as DNA: TGTGCCAGCAAGGGGACAGGATCGAACACTGAAGCTCTCTTT. Encoded protein: CASKGTGSNTEALF.

This clonotype was seen ten or more times. The chain employs TRBV30 and TRBJ2-7; possibly TRBD2 for D (6 bases). Germline V gives CDR1 GTSNPN, CDR2 SVGIG (reference sequence). The CDR3 has 12 residues. The V and J ends lost 3 bases and 9 bases respectively, with 15 bases between them. The CDR3: CAWSSTGAVQYF. The CDR3 bases are TGTGCCTGGAGCAGTACGGGAGCAGTGCAGTACTTC.

This clonotype has more than one count but fewer than ten. CDR3 amino acids: CASSYGDRGTEAFF. CDR3 sequence (DNA): TGTGCCAGCAGTTACGGGGACAGGGGCACTGAAGCTTTCTTT. This rearrangement joins TRBV6-6 to TRBJ1-1; 10 bases match TRBD1. There are 14 residues in the CDR3. Per germline, CDR1 MNHNY and CDR2 SVGAGI (reference sequence). The V segment lost 2 bases and the J segment 4 bases; nucleotides outside the gene matches: 1.

The CDR3: CASSYYTGGREQYF. The CDR3 DNA reads TGTGCCAGCAGTTACTACACTGGTGGGCGGGAGCAGTACTTC. This chain joins TRBV6-9 and TRBJ2-7; unclear D gene. Trimming removed 3 bases at V and 7 bases at J, with 16 bases between. CDR3 length: 14 residues. The germline gives CDR1 MNHGY, CDR2 SVAAGI.

The gene calls are TRBV2 and TRBJ2-1; D ambiguous. The CDR3 extends over 15 amino acids. With 3 bases removed from V and 0 bases from J, the gap between germline ends came to 9 bases. CDR1 and CDR2 (germline): SNHLY, FYNNEI. CDR3 amino acids: CASSEISPSYNEQFF. The CDR3 DNA sequence: TGTGCCAGCAGTGAGATAAGCCCCTCCTACAATGAGCAGTTCTTC.

The V gene is TRBV11-2, the J gene TRBJ1-5; a weak D match, TRBD1 (6 bases). The germline CDR1 and CDR2 sequences are SGHAT and FQNNGV. Trimming removed 5 bases from V and 3 bases from J, with 14 bases in between. This CDR3 region has 15 residues. The CDR3: CASSETGHLNQPQHF. Here the CDR3 DNA reads TGTGCCAGCAGCGAGACGGGACACCTCAATCAGCCCCAGCATTTT.

In its sample, this clonotype was seen a few times. The V call is TRBV7-3, the J call TRBJ2-6; 12 bases line up with TRBD2. The junction had 3 bases not matched to a gene; V was cut back by 3 bases and J by 3 bases. The CDR3 has 17 amino acids. Germline loops: CDR1 SGHTA, CDR2 FQGTGA. CDR3 residues: CASSFLAGGFGANVLTF. CDR3 in DNA: TGTGCCAGCAGCTTCCTAGCGGGAGGGTTTGGGGCCAACGTCCTGACTTTC.

This sequence joins TRBV6-2 or TRBV6-3 and TRBJ1-1; D is possibly TRBD1 (6 bases). Germline V gene data show CDR1 as MNHEY and CDR2 as SVGEGT. Trimming cost V 7 bases and J 4 bases, with 10 bases left between them. This CDR3 comprises 12 residues. CDR3 DNA: TGTGCCAGCACACAGGGTATCACTGAAGCTTTCTTT. This gives the protein CASTQGITEAFF.

In its sample, this clonotype was seen a few times. The chain employs TRBV14 and TRBJ2-5; D is uncertain. CDR1 and CDR2 from the germline V gene are SGHDN and FVKESK. V lost 0 bases, J lost 0 bases, and 23 bases lay in between. The CDR3 runs to 20 residues. CDR3 nucleotide sequence: TGTGCCAGCAGCCAAGAGTTCTACGGGCTTTCCGATAACAACCAAGAGACCCAGTACTTC. Residues: CASSQEFYGLSDNNQETQYF.

This chain connects TRBV4-1 to TRBJ2-6, with TRBD2 matching 12 bases. V lost 4 bases to trimming and J lost 2 bases; unmatched junction nucleotides: 9. Germline V gives CDR1 MGHRA, CDR2 YSYEKL. The CDR3 loop spans 19 amino acids. The DNA of the CDR3 is TGCGCCAGCAGCCGGGTTCAGACTAGCGGGAGTGCTGGGGCCAACGTCCTGACTTTC. It yields the protein CASSRVQTSGSAGANVLTF.